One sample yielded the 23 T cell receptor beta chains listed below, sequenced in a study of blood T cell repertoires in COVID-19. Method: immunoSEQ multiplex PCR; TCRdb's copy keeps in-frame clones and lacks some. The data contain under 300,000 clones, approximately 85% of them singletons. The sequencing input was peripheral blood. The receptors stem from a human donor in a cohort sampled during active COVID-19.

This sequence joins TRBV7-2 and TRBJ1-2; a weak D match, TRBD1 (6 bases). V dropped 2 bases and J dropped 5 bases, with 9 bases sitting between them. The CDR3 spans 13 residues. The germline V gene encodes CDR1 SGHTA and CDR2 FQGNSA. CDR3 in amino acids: CASSLTGLYGYTF. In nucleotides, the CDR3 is TGTGCCAGCAGCTTAACAGGGCTATATGGCTACACCTTC.

CDR3 loop: CASSVASGLGNEQFF. The CDR3 nucleotides are TGTGCCAGCAGCGTAGCTAGCGGCCTCGGCAATGAGCAGTTCTTC. This chain uses TRBV9 with TRBJ2-1, with 7 positions matching TRBD2. The CDR3 sequence is 15 residues long. CDR1 is SGDLS, CDR2 YYNGEE, per germline. V lost 0 bases, J lost 6 bases, and 6 bases stayed unmatched.

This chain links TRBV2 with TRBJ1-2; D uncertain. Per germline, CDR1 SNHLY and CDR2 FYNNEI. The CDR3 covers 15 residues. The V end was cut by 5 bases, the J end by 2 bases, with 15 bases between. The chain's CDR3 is CASSSLRDLNYGYTF. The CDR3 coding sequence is TGTGCCAGCAGTAGTCTCCGGGATCTAAACTATGGCTACACCTTC.

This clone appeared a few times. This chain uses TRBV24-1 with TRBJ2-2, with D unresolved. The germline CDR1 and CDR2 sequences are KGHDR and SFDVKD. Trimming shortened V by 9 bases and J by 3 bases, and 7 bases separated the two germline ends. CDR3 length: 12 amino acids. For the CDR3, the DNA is TGTGCCACCCAAGACTACACCGGGGAGCTGTTTTTT. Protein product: CATQDYTGELFF.

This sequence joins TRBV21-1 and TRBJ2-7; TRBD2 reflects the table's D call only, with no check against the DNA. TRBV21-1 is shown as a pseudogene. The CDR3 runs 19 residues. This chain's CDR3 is CASSKESPRTSGRFYEQYF. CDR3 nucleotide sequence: TGTGCCAGCAGCAAAGAATCTCCTCGGACTAGCGGGAGGTTTTACGAGCAGTACTTC.

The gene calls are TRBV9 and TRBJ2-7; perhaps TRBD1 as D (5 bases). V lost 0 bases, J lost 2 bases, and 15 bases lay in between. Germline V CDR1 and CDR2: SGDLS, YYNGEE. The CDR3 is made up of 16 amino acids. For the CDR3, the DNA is TGTGCCAGCAGCGTAGCTGCAGGGATTGGGACCTACGAGCAGTACTTC. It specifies CASSVAAGIGTYEQYF. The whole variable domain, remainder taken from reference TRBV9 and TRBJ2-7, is DSGVTQTPKHLITATGQRVTLRCSPRSGDLSVYWYQQSLDQGLQFLIQYYNGEERAKGNILERFSAQQFPDLHSELNLSSLELGDSALYFCASSVAAGIGTYEQYFGPGTRLTVT.

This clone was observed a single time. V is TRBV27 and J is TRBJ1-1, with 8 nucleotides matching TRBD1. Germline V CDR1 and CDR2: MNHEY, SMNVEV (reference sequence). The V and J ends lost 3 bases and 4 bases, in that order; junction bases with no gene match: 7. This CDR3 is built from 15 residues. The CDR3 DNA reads TGTGCCAGCAGTTTTTCAGGGGGCAGTACCACTGAAGCTTTCTTT. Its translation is CASSFSGGSTTEAFF.

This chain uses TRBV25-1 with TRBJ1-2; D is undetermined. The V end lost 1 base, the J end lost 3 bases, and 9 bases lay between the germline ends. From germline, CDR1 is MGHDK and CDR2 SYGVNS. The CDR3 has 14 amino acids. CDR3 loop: CASSEWARDYGYTF. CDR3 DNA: TGTGCCAGCAGTGAATGGGCCAGAGACTATGGCTACACCTTC.

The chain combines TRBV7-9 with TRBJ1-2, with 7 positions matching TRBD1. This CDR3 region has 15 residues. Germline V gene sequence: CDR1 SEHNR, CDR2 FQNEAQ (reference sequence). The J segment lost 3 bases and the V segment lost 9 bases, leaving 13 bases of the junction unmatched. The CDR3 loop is CASTPGTVNDYGYTF. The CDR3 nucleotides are TGTGCCAGTACCCCCGGGACAGTCAATGACTATGGCTACACCTTC.

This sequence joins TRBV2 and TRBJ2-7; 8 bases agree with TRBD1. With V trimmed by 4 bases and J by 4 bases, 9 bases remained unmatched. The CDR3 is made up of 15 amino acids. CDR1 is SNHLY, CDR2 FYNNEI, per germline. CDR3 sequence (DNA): TGTGCCAGCAGTGCTCAGGGGACAGGTACTTACGAGCAGTACTTC. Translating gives CASSAQGTGTYEQYF. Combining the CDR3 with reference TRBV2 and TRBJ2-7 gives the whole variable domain EPEVTQTPSHQVTQMGQEVILRCVPISNHLYFYWYRQILGQKVEFLVSFYNNEISEKSEIFDDQFSVERPDGSNFTLKIRSTKLEDSAMYFCASSAQGTGTYEQYFGPGTRLTVT.

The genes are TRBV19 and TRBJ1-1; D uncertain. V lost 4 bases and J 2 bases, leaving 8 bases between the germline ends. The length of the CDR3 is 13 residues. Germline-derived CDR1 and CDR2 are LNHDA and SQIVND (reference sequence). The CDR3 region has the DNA TGTGCCAGTAGTAACACCAGAAACACTGAAGCTTTCTTT. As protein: CASSNTRNTEAFF.

CDR3 loop: CASSRQGTSGNTIYF. The CDR3 DNA is TGTGCCAGCAGCAGACAGGGAACCTCTGGAAACACCATATATTTT. The V call is TRBV6-2 or TRBV6-3, the J call TRBJ1-3, with TRBD1 matching over 7 bases. Germline V lookup: CDR1 MNHEY, CDR2 SVGEGT. V trimming: 6 bases; J trimming: 0 bases; junction bases outside the gene matches: 5. This CDR3 has 15 residues.

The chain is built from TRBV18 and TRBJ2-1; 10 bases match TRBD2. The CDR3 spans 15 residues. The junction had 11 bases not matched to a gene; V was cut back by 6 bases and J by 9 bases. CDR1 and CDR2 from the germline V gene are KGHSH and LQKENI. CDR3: CASSRGTSAFGEQFF. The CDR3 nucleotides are TGTGCCAGCTCCCGAGGGACTAGCGCATTTGGTGAGCAGTTCTTC.

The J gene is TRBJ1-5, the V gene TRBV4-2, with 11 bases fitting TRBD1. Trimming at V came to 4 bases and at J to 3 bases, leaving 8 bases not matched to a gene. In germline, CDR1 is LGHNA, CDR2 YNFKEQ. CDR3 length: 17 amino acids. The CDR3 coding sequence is TGTGCCAGCAGCCCGATTGGGACAGGGGGTAACAATCAGCCCCAGCATTTT. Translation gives CASSPIGTGGNNQPQHF.

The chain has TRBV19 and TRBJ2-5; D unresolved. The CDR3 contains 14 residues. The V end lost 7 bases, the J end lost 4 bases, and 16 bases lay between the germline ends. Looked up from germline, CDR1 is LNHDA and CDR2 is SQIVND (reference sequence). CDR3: CASTPSVGGETQYF. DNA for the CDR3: TGTGCCAGTACCCCAAGTGTCGGCGGAGAGACCCAGTACTTC.

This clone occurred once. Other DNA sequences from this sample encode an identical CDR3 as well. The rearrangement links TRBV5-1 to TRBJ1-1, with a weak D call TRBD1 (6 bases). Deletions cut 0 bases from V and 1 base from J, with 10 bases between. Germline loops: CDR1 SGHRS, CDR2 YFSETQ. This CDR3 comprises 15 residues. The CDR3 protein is CASSLGGTTNTEAFF. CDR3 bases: TGCGCCAGCAGCTTGGGGGGGACAACGAACACTGAAGCTTTCTTT.

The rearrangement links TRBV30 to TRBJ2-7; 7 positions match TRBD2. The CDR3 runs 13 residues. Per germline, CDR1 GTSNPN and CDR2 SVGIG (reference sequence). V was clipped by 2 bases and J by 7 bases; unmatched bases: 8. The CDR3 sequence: CAWSTLGGAEQYF. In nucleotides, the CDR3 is TGTGCCTGGAGTACTTTGGGAGGGGCGGAGCAGTACTTC.

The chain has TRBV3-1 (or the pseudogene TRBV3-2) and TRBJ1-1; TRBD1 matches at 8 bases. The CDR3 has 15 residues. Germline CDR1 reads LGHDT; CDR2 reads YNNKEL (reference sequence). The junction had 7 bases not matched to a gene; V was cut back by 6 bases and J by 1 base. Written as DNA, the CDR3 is TGTGCCAGCAGACACCGGGACAGGACGAACACTGAAGCTTTCTTT. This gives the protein CASRHRDRTNTEAFF.

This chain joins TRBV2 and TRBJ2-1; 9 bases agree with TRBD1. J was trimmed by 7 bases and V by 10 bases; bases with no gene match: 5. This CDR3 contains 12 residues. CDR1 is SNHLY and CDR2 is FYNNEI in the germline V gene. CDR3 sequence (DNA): TGTGCCACTGAGGGACAGGGAAATGAGCAGTTCTTC. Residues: CATEGQGNEQFF.

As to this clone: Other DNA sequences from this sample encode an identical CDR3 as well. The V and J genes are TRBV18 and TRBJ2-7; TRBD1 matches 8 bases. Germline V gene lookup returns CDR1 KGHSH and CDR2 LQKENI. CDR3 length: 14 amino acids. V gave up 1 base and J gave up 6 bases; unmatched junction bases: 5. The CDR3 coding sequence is TGTGCCAGCTCACCACTAGGACAGGGCGTCGAGCAGTACTTC. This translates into CASSPLGQGVEQYF. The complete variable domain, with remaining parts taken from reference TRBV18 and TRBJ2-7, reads NAGVMQNPRHLVRRRGQEARLRCSPMKGHSHVYWYRQLPEEGLKFMVYLQKENIIDESGMPKERFSAEFPKEGPSILRIQQVVRGDSAAYFCASSPLGQGVEQYFGPGTRLTVT.

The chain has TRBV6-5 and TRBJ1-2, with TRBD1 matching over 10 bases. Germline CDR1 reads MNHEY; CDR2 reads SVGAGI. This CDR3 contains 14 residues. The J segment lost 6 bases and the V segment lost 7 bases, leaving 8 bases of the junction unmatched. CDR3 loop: CASTQWGTGDGYTF. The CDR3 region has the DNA TGTGCCAGCACCCAATGGGGGACAGGGGATGGCTACACCTTC.

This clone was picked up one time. The CDR3 sequence: CASSPGTRTGYNEQFF. In nucleotides, the CDR3 is TGTGCCAGCAGCCCCGGGACTCGAACCGGTTACAATGAGCAGTTCTTC. This chain connects TRBV7-8 to TRBJ2-1; maybe TRBD2 (6 bases). Germline-derived CDR1 and CDR2 are SGHVS and FQNEAQ. The V and J ends lost 5 bases and 4 bases respectively, with 18 bases between them. The CDR3 runs to 16 residues.

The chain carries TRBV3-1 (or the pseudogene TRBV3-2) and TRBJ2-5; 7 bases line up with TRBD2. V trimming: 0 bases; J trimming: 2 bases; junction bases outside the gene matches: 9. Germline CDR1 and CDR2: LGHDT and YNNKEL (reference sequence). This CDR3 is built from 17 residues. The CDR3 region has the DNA TGTGCCAGCAGCCAAGAATCGCGTCCCGGGGGGCAAGAGACCCAGTACTTC. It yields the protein CASSQESRPGGQETQYF.